This T cell receptor (beta chain) came from a study of blood T cell repertoires in COVID-19. Seattle patients were enrolled during active infection and followed longitudinally. CDR3 length: 15 residues. J was trimmed by 8 bases and V by 4 bases; bases with no gene match: 4. Germline-derived CDR1 and CDR2 are LGHNA and YSLEER. Data came from immunoSEQ multiplex PCR; TCRdb stores just in-frame clones and leaves some out. The table lists more than 200,000 clones, roughly four fifths of them singletons, with 8.2% in the top ten. The source is a woman over 75 with COVID-19, enrolled during active disease. Sequenced sample: peripheral blood. J is TRBJ2-1 and V is TRBV4-3; the match to TRBD2 covers 14 bases. The CDR3 coding sequence is TGCGCCAGCAGCCTGACTAGCGGGAGGGCCGATGAGCAGTTCTTC. Translating it yields CASSLTSGRADEQFF.